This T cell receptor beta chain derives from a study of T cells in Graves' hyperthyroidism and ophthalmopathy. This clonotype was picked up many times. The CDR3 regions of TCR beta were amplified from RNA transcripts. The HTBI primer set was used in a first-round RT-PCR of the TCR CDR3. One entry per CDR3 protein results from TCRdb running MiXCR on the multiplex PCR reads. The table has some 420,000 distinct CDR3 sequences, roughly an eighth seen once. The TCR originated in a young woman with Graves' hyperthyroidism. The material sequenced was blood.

The CDR3 sequence is CSASPQGGGNYGYTF. The CDR3 coding sequence is TGCAGTGCTAGCCCCCAGGGAGGGGGGAACTATGGCTACACCTTC. This chain connects TRBV20-1 to TRBJ1-2, with D perhaps TRBD1 (6 bases). Germline V CDR1 and CDR2: DFQATT, SNEGSKA (reference sequence). With 3 bases removed from V and 2 bases from J, the gap between germline ends came to 16 bases. The CDR3 consists of 15 residues.